What follows describes a single TCR beta chain. The target of this receptor is not known. Read data end 3 residues before the CDR3 end; the end is taken from the germline J gene. The CDR3 contains 15 residues, cysteine and phenylalanine counted. The DNA covers only part of the CDR3, 36 bases in frame from base 1. V is cut by 6 bases and J by 0 bases, and the space between the germline ends is 14 bases. The germline V gene gives CDR1 as SGDLS and CDR2 as YYNGEE. These data come from a study of T cells in women clearing cervical HPV infection listed by TCRdb under 2018. General notes on the study: The cases were 20 to 30 women with histologically confirmed HPV16-related CIN3 or worse, and 2 of those women had invasive cancers. Controls were around 24 women whose single incident HPV16 infection cleared within 12 months without precancer or cancer developing. Blood from cases was drawn at the visit where the lesion was first identified, while blood from controls was drawn once the infection was no longer detected. Among cases, blood sampling came a median of about 150 days after lesion detection, with an interquartile range of about 90 to 220 days. Since HLA typing was available for only a few women, HLA type could not be ruled out as a confounder. An exploratory proof-of-principle case-control study, nested within the Guanacaste HPV Natural History Study in Costa Rica, was conducted to compare TCR repertoires across cervical HPV16 outcomes. Cases and controls were matched on year of sample collection and on age within five years. Cases had a median age of roughly 35 years compared with more than 37 for controls, and baseline characteristics showed no significant differences between the groups. The parent cohort enrolled 10,000 to 11,000 women aged 18 or older in Guanacaste, Costa Rica, in about 1993 to 1995 and followed the women for seven years. As quality controls, five blinded duplicates were added to each group, bringing the total to 60 or so samples made up of approximately 50 participants and approximately ten replicates. The paper's findings and limits, for the study overall: Significantly higher TCR repertoire richness was observed in CIN3+ cases than in controls across sequencing depths, whereas no difference in evenness was found. Cases were distinguished from controls with an estimated AUC of about 0.8 by random forest classifiers combining richness and V gene abundances. Whether associations preceded infection or resulted from infection could not be shown with the cross-sectional design, and effector/memory subsets and HPV-specific T cells were not isolated. TRBV6-7 relative abundance was lower in cases than in controls (around 0.11% versus 0.16%; Bonferroni P = 0.0008). Because the number of T cells per sample was unknown, the richness differences could reflect varying T-cell content rather than repertoire biology.

TCR beta CDR3 regions were amplified by multiplex PCR using the immunoSEQ assay from an average of 1200 ng genomic DNA per sample. The assay corrected primer bias using a complete synthetic TCR repertoire to establish an amplification baseline. The amplicons were sequenced on the Illumina platform. Per the original workflow: Sequences were error-corrected by clustering with frequency ratios and a modified nearest-neighbor algorithm and were then analyzed in the immunoSEQ Analyzer with IMGT gene definitions. TCR richness and evenness were averaged over 20 rarefaction repeats at each rarefaction depth, excluding samples with fewer sequences than the depth. Wilcoxon rank sum tests with FDR correction were used to compare relative abundances of V, D and J genes between the groups. In the blinded duplicates, the intraclass correlation was approximately 96% for TCR richness and averaged about 76% across fewer than 80 gene segments. TCRdb provides this immuneACCESS table in a form limited to in-frame rearrangements. Some clones are lacking; in checked studies, under half of them reflect an unresolved V gene, and why the rest are absent is not known. V, J and clone size were drawn from that table, and D and trimming were deduced from the DNA. The table kept for this sample lists 30,000 to 45,000 clones. The top ten clonotypes cover roughly 6% of the sample.

Every participant had a single incident cervical HPV16 infection, and women with prevalent HPV16 infections were excluded. Cervical HPV DNA was detected with MY09/MY11 PCR, and genotyping was done by dot-blot hybridization. Fifteen mL of heparinized blood were centrifuged, and the buffy coat was aliquoted, frozen at -30°C, then stored at -80°C. QIAGEN kits were used to extract genomic DNA from buffy coat specimens. The sequenced sample was blood buffy coat. This chain is built from TRBV9 and TRBJ2-3; the D gene is perhaps TRBD2, from 6 matching bases. The clonotype originates from a woman between 18 and 70 years old with a cervical HPV16 infection that either progressed to CIN3+ or cleared (not recorded which). The part of the CDR3 DNA that was read is TGTGCCAGCACCGTCTACGGGGGAAGCACAGATACG. This is translated as CASTVYGGSTDT. The complete CDR3 sequence is CASTVYGGSTDTQYF.